This T cell receptor beta chain was identified during a study of T cell repertoires in cytomegalovirus infection. This clonotype was seen ten or more times. V was trimmed by 5 bases and J by 5 bases, leaving 16 bases between them. Germline CDR1 is MNHEY and CDR2 is SVGEGT. The CDR3 has 14 amino acids. TCRdb ran MiXCR on the reads and lists one entry per CDR3 protein. The sample holds some 180,000 distinct CDR3 sequences, 7.5% to 10% seen once. The chain is built from TRBV6-2 or TRBV6-3 and TRBJ2-7; D is perhaps TRBD1 (6 bases). The clonotype was recovered from a human donor in good health (CMV status not recorded). Some clones in this sample may be carry-over from other donors' samples. The sequencing sample was made of PBMCs. The CDR3 bases are TGTGCCAGCAGTCTTTATACAGGGTCCCACGAGCAGTACTTC. It translates to CASSLYTGSHEQYF.